These T cell receptor beta chains were read from a single sample in a study of cytomegalovirus exposure and HLA in healthy donors. The protocol was immunoSEQ multiplex PCR, while the TCRdb copy is restricted to in-frame clones and leaves out a portion. The table includes some 97,000 clones, 79% detected once. The sequencing sample was made of PBMCs. Receptor source: a female donor in good health and CMV-seropositive. The CDR3 runs from the conserved cysteine through the conserved F or W. D genes are given only for firm matches. Size is omitted from some rows. Given values are once, few, many or a class for expanded clones.

cdr3_aa,cdr3_nt,v_call,cdr3_length,j_call,d_call,clone_size
CSPTGGYEQYF,TGCAGCCCCACTGGCGGCTACGAGCAGTACTTC,TRBV20-1,11,TRBJ2-7,NA,NA
CASSDSKQGANGLTF,TGTGCCAGCAGTGACTCTAAACAGGGGGCCAACGGCCTGACTTTC,TRBV6-4,15,TRBJ2-6,TRBD1,few
CASSQGTGQGSEKLFF,TGTGCCAGCAGCCAAGGTACCGGGCAGGGGTCTGAAAAACTGTTTTTT,TRBV4-2,16,TRBJ1-4,NA,NA
CSAKYGNTIYF,TGCAGTGCAAAATATGGAAACACCATATATTTT,TRBV20-1,11,TRBJ1-3,NA,few
CASSPGRAPINTQYF,TGTGCCAGCAGCCCCGGCAGGGCCCCGATAAATACGCAGTATTTT,TRBV11-2,15,TRBJ2-3,NA,NA
CASSPTGHGYTF,TGTGCCAGCAGCCCGACAGGTCACGGCTACACCTTC,TRBV7-9,12,TRBJ1-2,NA,NA
CASSQTIGTGGEQYF,TGCGCCAGCAGCCAAACTATAGGGACAGGGGGCGAGCAGTACTTC,TRBV4-1,15,TRBJ2-7,TRBD1,NA
CASIDGGAGRETQYF,TGTGCCAGCATCGACGGGGGGGCGGGACGGGAGACCCAGTACTTC,TRBV2,15,TRBJ2-5,TRBD2,NA
CASRKQGAADTQYF,TGTGCCAGCAGGAAACAGGGGGCGGCAGATACGCAGTATTTT,TRBV7-9,14,TRBJ2-3,TRBD1,NA
CASSSRLAGSAQPYEQYF,TGTGCCAGCAGCTCCCGGCTCGCGGGGAGCGCACAACCCTACGAGCAGTACTTC,TRBV7-2,18,TRBJ2-7,NA,once
CASSTRTGISSEAFF,TGTGCCAGCAGTACACGGACAGGGATTAGTAGCGAAGCTTTCTTT,TRBV28,15,TRBJ1-1,TRBD1,NA
CASSLSAGGKFGEQYF,TGTGCCAGCAGCTTATCGGCGGGGGGGAAATTTGGGGAGCAGTACTTC,TRBV7-8,16,TRBJ2-7,TRBD2,once
CASTGRTEAFF,TGTGCGAGTACCGGGAGGACTGAAGCTTTCTTT,TRBV6-1,11,TRBJ1-1,NA,NA
CASSPLPVSSTDTQYF,TGTGCCAGCTCACCACTTCCGGTCTCTAGCACAGATACGCAGTATTTT,TRBV18,16,TRBJ2-3,NA,NA
CASSWAGPDYEQYF,TGCGCCAGCAGCTGGGCGGGACCCGACTACGAGCAGTACTTC,TRBV5-1,14,TRBJ2-7,NA,NA
CASRGTGGFSDEQYF,TGTGCCAGCAGGGGGACAGGGGGCTTTTCAGACGAGCAGTACTTC,TRBV2,15,TRBJ2-7,TRBD1,NA
CASSRGRGARNTEAFF,TGTGCCAGCAGTCGGGGCAGGGGGGCGAGGAACACTGAAGCTTTCTTT,TRBV7-8,16,TRBJ1-1,TRBD1,NA
CASRRTSGNSRNEQFF,TGTGCCAGCAGACGGACTAGCGGGAATTCAAGAAACGAGCAGTTCTTC,TRBV27,16,TRBJ2-1,TRBD2,NA
CASSWTAQETQYF,TGTGCCAGCAGTTGGACTGCCCAAGAGACCCAGTACTTC,TRBV6-1,13,TRBJ2-5,NA,few
CASSLFRRGAAGNTIYF,TGTGCCAGCAGCTTATTCCGGCGGGGGGCCGCGGGAAACACCATATATTTT,TRBV7-2,17,TRBJ1-3,NA,NA
CASRSSGTGSYNEQFF,TGTGCCAGCAGGTCGTCCGGGACAGGCTCCTACAATGAGCAGTTCTTC,TRBV7-2,16,TRBJ2-1,TRBD1,NA
CASSLLTGTYEQYF,TGTGCCAGCAGCCTCCTGACAGGGACCTACGAGCAGTACTTC,TRBV14,14,TRBJ2-7,TRBD1,NA
CASSRRDRVVPPLHF,TGTGCCAGCAGCCGCCGGGACAGGGTTGTGCCACCCCTCCACTTT,TRBV7-2,15,TRBJ1-6,TRBD1,NA
CASIWPGQYTEAFF,TGTGCCAGCATCTGGCCGGGACAGTACACTGAAGCTTTCTTT,TRBV6-1,14,TRBJ1-1,TRBD1,NA